Detailed here is one T cell receptor (beta chain). Repertoires were generated with immunoSEQ multiplex PCR, while TCRdb's copy carries only in-frame clones and drops some. The sample has 350,000 to 500,000 clones; 90% are singletons. This record belongs to a study of Ad26.COV2.S vaccination and SARS-CoV-2 variants. Treatment here: some 20 received Ad26.COV2.S at low or high dose, single or two shots; several received placebo; per-sample allocation not given. Each sample was drawn 63 days after the first injection (of vaccine or placebo). The CDR3 runs to 13 residues. From germline, CDR1 is SQVTM and CDR2 ANQGSEA. With 7 bases clipped from V and 2 bases from J, the junction kept 2 bases outside the gene matches.

The clonotype originates from a person between 18 and 65 years old who received the Ad26.COV2.S COVID-19 vaccine or a placebo. Material: peripheral blood, obtained in a trial of Ad26.COV2.S vaccine versus placebo. This chain joins TRBV29-1 and TRBJ2-1, with 10 bases matching TRBD2. The CDR3 DNA sequence: TGCAGCGGGGGACTAGCGACCTACAATGAGCAGTTCTTC. Its translation is CSGGLATYNEQFF.